This TCR beta chain comes out of a study of T cells expressing NK-cell markers. Background on the study: Repertoires of TCR beta were obtained from T cells sorted as CD3+CD56+NKG2C+, CD3+CD56+NKG2C- and CD3+CD56-NKG2C+.

The CDR3 is 14 residues long. The V gene's germline CDR1 is DFQATT and CDR2 SNEGSKA (reference sequence). With the 5' RACE reads reprocessed, TCRdb shows one record per CDR3 protein and no DNA. The table lists around 380,000 distinct CDR3 sequences, with approximately 11% in the top ten. Sequenced material: blood T cells: a sorted CD56 or NKG2C T cell subset, CD4+ or CD8+ T cells, or bulk PBMC T cells (not recorded which). The sequence derives from a woman between 45 and 65 years old in good health. The J gene is TRBJ2-3, the V gene TRBV20-1; checking the TCRdb D call of TRBD2 is not possible without DNA. CDR3 region: CSASTSAHADTQYF.